A selection of T cell receptor beta chains follows, all from one sample in a study of blood T cell repertoires in COVID-19. Sequencing was performed with immunoSEQ multiplex PCR; in TCRdb, only in-frame clones are kept and a portion is missing. The sample records about 260,000 clones, about four fifths being singletons. Sequenced input: peripheral blood. These receptors were taken from a woman between 45 and 60 years old who had recovered from COVID-19. CDR3s include the opening cysteine and the closing phenylalanine or tryptophan. Fields, in order: V gene, J gene, CDR3 protein.

>TRBV28|TRBJ1-2
CASNLPGQGGNYGYTF
>TRBV7-9|TRBJ1-2
CASSLSWGMDYGYTF
>TRBV7-2|TRBJ2-7
CASSPTAQGPYEQYF
>TRBV6-5|TRBJ1-2
CASSSTGGSIYGYTF
>TRBV19|TRBJ2-5
CASSRSGGQETQYF
>TRBV5-1|TRBJ1-2
CASSLDGGDGYTF
>TRBV28|TRBJ2-5
CATYNRVIETQYF
>TRBV2|TRBJ1-4
CASSRQGLANEKLFF
>TRBV4-3|TRBJ1-2
CASSQVGGHYGYTF
>TRBV30|TRBJ2-3
CARDRGTDTQYF
>TRBV29-1|TRBJ2-5
CSVNIRDRGLAGNPFYETQYF
>TRBV30|TRBJ1-1
CAWGTGGTEAFF
>TRBV30|TRBJ2-1
CAWCRLAGAYNEQFF
>TRBV25-1|TRBJ1-6
CASSGVNNSPLHF
>TRBV5-1|TRBJ1-3
CASPSRGRGRGNTIYF
>TRBV4-3|TRBJ2-3
CASSQDLPGTSGGSVYF
>TRBV6-2/TRBV6-3|TRBJ1-6
CASSDGTGGRLRNSPLHF
>TRBV13|TRBJ2-1
CASSLSVLAGLYYNEQFF
>TRBV7-9|TRBJ2-7
CASSRDLDWREVSPSEQYF
>TRBV28|TRBJ1-4
CASSDNRGWNEKLFF
>TRBV9|TRBJ2-1
CASSYEAWSEQFF
>TRBV4-3|TRBJ2-1
CASSQDTLAGAYNEQFF
>TRBV6-2/TRBV6-3|TRBJ2-2
CASSPDRWNTGELFF
>TRBV9|TRBJ1-1
CASSRTGNTEAFF
>TRBV6-5|TRBJ2-1
CASTRLAGGNNEQFF
>TRBV5-1|TRBJ2-7
CASSLAWRRGNEQYF
>TRBV24-1|TRBJ2-3
CATSVSGQGTDTQYF
>TRBV5-4|TRBJ2-3
CASSLSSARDRESTDTQYF
>TRBV12-3/TRBV12-4|TRBJ2-3
CASSLSGGDTQYF
>TRBV28|TRBJ2-4
CASRGGVDRIQYF
>TRBV5-8|TRBJ2-1
CASSPGWGAYNEQFF
>TRBV10-3|TRBJ1-1
CATITTGGNTEAFF
>TRBV6-1|TRBJ2-4
CASSDLEGSVAKNIQYF
>TRBV12-3/TRBV12-4|TRBJ2-1
CASNLAGGHEQFF
>TRBV9|TRBJ2-5
CASSVSGGALETQYF
>TRBV11-1|TRBJ2-5
CASSPTGLETQYF
>TRBV5-4|TRBJ2-1
CASSLDTHNEQFF
>TRBV18|TRBJ2-7
CASSPTAGIGSTEQYF
>TRBV11-2|TRBJ2-1
CASSWDRPVNEQFF
>TRBV27|TRBJ1-5
CASSFATDQPQHF
>TRBV7-3|TRBJ2-1
CASSSPTGNEQFF
>TRBV29-1|TRBJ1-4
CSAQAGGAETNEKLFF
>TRBV4-3|TRBJ2-1
CASSQGIVESGRYNEQFF
>TRBV11-2|TRBJ2-7
CASSLAAYEQYF
>TRBV9|TRBJ2-2
CASSAHQRGRRELFF
>TRBV5-1|TRBJ1-6
CASSRQGANYNSPLHF
>TRBV14|TRBJ2-7
CASSQDSGSSYEQYF
>TRBV7-3|TRBJ2-1
CASSSTGTSGNEQFF
>TRBV15|TRBJ1-6
CATSSPTGRNSPLHF
>TRBV18|TRBJ2-2
CASSPREGRGTGELFF
>TRBV28|TRBJ2-1
CASSSTGTRTGNEQFF
>TRBV7-3|TRBJ2-2
CASSRGQSGELFF
>TRBV10-3|TRBJ2-2
CAISQDRGGPNTGELFF
>TRBV7-8|TRBJ1-5
CASSLSVYQPQHF
>TRBV29-1|TRBJ2-5
CSVEDLETQYF